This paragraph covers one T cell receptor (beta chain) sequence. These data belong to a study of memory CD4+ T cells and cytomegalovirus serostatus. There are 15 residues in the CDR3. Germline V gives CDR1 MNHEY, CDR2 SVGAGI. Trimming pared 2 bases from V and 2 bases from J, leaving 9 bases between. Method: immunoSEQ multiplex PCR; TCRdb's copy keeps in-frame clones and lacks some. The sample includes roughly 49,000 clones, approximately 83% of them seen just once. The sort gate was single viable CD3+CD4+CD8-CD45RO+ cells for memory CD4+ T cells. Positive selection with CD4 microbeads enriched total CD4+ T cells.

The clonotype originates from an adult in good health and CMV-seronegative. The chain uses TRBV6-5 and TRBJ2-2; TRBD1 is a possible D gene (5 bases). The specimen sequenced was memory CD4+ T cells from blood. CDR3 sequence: CASSYQQANTGELFF. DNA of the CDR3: TGTGCCAGCAGTTACCAACAGGCCAACACCGGGGAGCTGTTTTTT.